This record covers a single T cell receptor beta chain. TCRdb keeps only in-frame clones here, not all; method: immunoSEQ multiplex PCR. The sample consists of approximately 230,000 clones, 80% to 90% of them appearing once. This sample is drawn from a study of blood T cell repertoires in COVID-19. For the study at large: COVID-19 samples, acute and convalescent, were from the United States, Italy and Spain. In each case, the material was cDNA or gDNA derived from T cells, B-cell-depleted T cells, or PBMCs.

Germline values: CDR1 LNHDA, CDR2 SQIVND (reference sequence). V gave up 6 bases and J gave up 2 bases, with 8 bases separating them. The CDR3 runs to 13 residues. The clonotype was recovered from a man older than 75 with acute or convalescent COVID-19. The V and J genes are TRBV19 and TRBJ1-3; D remains unclear. Sequencing was carried out using peripheral blood. The CDR3 spells CASRQSAGNTIYF. DNA of the CDR3: TGTGCCAGTAGACAATCAGCTGGAAACACCATATATTTT.